The entry below gives a single T cell receptor beta chain sequence along with its context. With V trimmed by 5 bases and J by 1 base, 5 bases remained unmatched. Germline V lookup: CDR1 SGHAT, CDR2 FQNNGV. This CDR3 comprises 15 residues. This sample was taken from a study of Graves' ophthalmopathy and Graves' hyperthyroidism. Amplified TCR beta CDR3 regions were obtained using RNA transcripts as template. HTBI-primed RT-PCR formed the first round, and a multiplex PCR formed the second. Using its own MiXCR run on the multiplex PCR reads, TCRdb lists one record per CDR3 protein. The top ten clones hold approximately 8.2% of a sample with 210,000 or so distinct CDR3 sequences, less than 30% of them seen once.

This receptor was identified in a middle-aged man with Graves' ophthalmopathy. The sequenced sample was peripheral blood. The chain combines TRBV11-2 with TRBJ2-7; 10 bases agree with TRBD2. As DNA, the CDR3 is TGTGCCAGCAGCGTTCTAGCGGGGGAGTCCTACGAGCAGTACTTC. Translated, it gives CASSVLAGESYEQYF.